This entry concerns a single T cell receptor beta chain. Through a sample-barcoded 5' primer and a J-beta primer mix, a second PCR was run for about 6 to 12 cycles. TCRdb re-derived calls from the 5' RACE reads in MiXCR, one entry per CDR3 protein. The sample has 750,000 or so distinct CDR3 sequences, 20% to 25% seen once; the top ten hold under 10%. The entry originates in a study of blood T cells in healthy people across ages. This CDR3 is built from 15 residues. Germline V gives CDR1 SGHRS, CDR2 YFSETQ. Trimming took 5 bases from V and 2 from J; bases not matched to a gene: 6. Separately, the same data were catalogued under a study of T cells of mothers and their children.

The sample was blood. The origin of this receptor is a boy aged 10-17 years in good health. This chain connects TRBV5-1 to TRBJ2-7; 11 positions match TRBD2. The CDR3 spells CASRIGTSGPYEQYF. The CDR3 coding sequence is TGCGCCAGCAGGATCGGGACTAGCGGACCCTACGAGCAGTACTTC.